The clone carrying this T cell receptor (beta chain) was seen a few times. Authors' analysis steps: The authors estimated nucleated cell counts from reference gene primer amplification. Sequencing used immunoSEQ multiplex PCR; TCRdb keeps in-frame clones, though not all of them. From that table come the V and J calls and clone size; the DNA was used to work out D and trimming. This table has approximately 350,000 clones, 65% to 90% appearing once. This sample is drawn from a study of blood T cell repertoires in COVID-19. The overall study: Italy, Spain and the United States were the sources of the convalescent and acute COVID-19 samples. PBMCs, B-cell-depleted T cells, or T cells provided the cDNA or gDNA that made up the material.

The Seattle patients, enrolled during active infection, were followed longitudinally. The material sequenced was peripheral blood. This clonotype was sampled from a woman aged 55 to 70 with COVID-19, enrolled during active disease.

The CDR3 is CASSAWGAEYGYTF. CDR3 DNA sequence: TGTGCCAGCAGTGCTTGGGGCGCAGAATATGGCTACACCTTC. This chain joins TRBV2 and TRBJ1-2; D may be TRBD1 (5 bases). The germline V gene encodes CDR1 SNHLY and CDR2 FYNNEI. The CDR3 loop spans 14 amino acids. The V gene lost 4 bases and the J gene lost 5 bases, with 14 bases spanning the gap.